The T cell receptor (beta chain) described here comes from a study of long-term antiretroviral therapy in people with HIV. Notes on the study in general: Clones that had undergone expansion before ART dominated the repertoire at all time points. HIV repertoire CDR3 lengths ranged less widely than those of controls.

The immunoSEQ assay was v3.0, run at survey level. Target depth was roughly 40,000-50,000 T-cell genomes per sample. This table comes from immunoSEQ multiplex PCR, and its TCRdb copy is limited to in-frame clones, with some not included. Of around 30,000 clones listed, approximately 95% are singletons. From each donor, at least one pre-ART PBMC sample and at least two post-ART PBMC samples were obtained. V dropped 5 bases and J dropped 6 bases, with 17 bases sitting between them. CDR3 length equals 16 residues. Germline lookup yields CDR1 LNHDA and CDR2 SQIVND (reference sequence). On this clone: The target antigen is unknown.

Sequences were derived from unsorted PBMCs, sampled 5.3 years after starting antiretroviral therapy. V usage is TRBV19 and J usage is TRBJ1-6; D remains ambiguous. The origin of this receptor is a man younger than 45 with HIV. The CDR3 DNA reads as TGTGCCAGTAGTGAGGAGGGCATCGAGGGTAATTCACCCCTCCACTTT. Protein: CASSEEGIEGNSPLHF.